This T cell receptor (beta chain) was recorded in a study of Ad26.COV2.S vaccination and SARS-CoV-2 variants. Overall study: The donor participated in the COV1001 trial, in its Ad26.COV2.S arm. Overall study results and limits: Spike-specific TCR breadth was greater after Ad26.COV2.S than placebo.

Comments on this clone: Antigen unknown.

Treatment given: around 19 received Ad26.COV2.S at low or high dose, single or two shots; five or six received placebo; per-sample allocation not given. All samples were drawn on day 63, counting from the first vaccine or placebo injection. Method: immunoSEQ multiplex PCR; TCRdb's copy keeps in-frame clones and lacks some. The sample shows about 280,000 clones, more than 70% of them seen only once. Between the trimmed V and J ends, which lost 0 bases and 9 bases, there was a span of 9 bases. This CDR3 contains 13 residues. CDR1 MRHNA and CDR2 SNTAGT come from the germline V gene. Sequenced material: peripheral blood, taken in a trial of Ad26.COV2.S vaccine versus placebo. The V call is TRBV6-4, the J call TRBJ2-1; D is possibly TRBD1 (5 bases). The clonotype comes from a person between 18 and 59 years old who received the Ad26.COV2.S COVID-19 vaccine or a placebo. The CDR3: CASSDSSQGEQFF. The CDR3 DNA sequence: TGTGCCAGCAGTGACTCGAGTCAGGGTGAGCAGTTCTTC.